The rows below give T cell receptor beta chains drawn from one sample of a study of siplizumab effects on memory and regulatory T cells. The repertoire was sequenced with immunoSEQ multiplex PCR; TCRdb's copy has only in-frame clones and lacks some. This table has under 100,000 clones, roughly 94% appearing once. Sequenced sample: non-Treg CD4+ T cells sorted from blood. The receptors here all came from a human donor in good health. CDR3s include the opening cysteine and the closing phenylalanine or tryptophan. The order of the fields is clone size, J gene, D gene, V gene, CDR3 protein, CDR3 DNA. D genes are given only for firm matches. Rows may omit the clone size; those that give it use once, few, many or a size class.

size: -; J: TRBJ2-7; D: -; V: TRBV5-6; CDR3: CASSFWSSERLYEQYF; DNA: TGTGCCAGCAGCTTTTGGTCTAGCGAAAGATTATACGAGCAGTACTTC
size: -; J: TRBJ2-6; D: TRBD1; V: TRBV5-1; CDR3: CASSVGQGASGANVLTF; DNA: TGCGCCAGCAGCGTGGGACAGGGGGCCTCTGGGGCCAACGTCCTGACTTTC
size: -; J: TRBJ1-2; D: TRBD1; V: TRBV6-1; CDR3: CASSPTGTVNYGYTF; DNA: TGTGCCAGCAGTCCCACCGGGACAGTGAACTATGGCTACACCTTC
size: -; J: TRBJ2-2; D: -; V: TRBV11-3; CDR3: CASSLSRSTGELFF; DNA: TGTGCCAGCAGCTTATCTAGATCTACCGGGGAGCTGTTTTTT
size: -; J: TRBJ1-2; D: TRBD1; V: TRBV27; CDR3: CASSRMGQGAGGYTF; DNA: TGTGCCAGCAGCCGGATGGGACAGGGGGCGGGTGGCTACACCTTC
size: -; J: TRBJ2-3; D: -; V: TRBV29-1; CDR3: CSVRPRSTDTQYF; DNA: TGCAGCGTTCGACCCAGGAGCACAGATACGCAGTATTTT
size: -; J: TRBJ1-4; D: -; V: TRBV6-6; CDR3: CASSYGRNEKLFF; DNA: TGTGCCAGCAGTTACGGACGTAATGAAAAACTGTTTTTT
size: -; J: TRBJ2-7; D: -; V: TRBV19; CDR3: CATTITGASYEQYF; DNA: TGTGCCACCACAATAACCGGGGCCTCCTACGAGCAGTACTTC
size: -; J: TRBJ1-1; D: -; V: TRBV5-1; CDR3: CASSLESGGITEAFF; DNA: TGCGCCAGCAGCTTGGAAAGCGGGGGAATCACTGAAGCTTTCTTT
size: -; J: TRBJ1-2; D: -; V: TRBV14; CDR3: CASSKTETGGYTF; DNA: TGTGCCAGCAGCAAGACGGAGACCGGTGGCTACACCTTC
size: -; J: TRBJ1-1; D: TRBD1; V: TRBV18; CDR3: CASSPGRGQETEAFF; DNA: TGTGCCAGCTCACCGGGGAGGGGGCAGGAGACTGAAGCTTTCTTT
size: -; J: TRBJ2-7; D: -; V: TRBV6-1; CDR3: CASSLGGGEQYF; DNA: TGTGCCAGCAGCCTGGGGGGTGGCGAGCAGTACTTC
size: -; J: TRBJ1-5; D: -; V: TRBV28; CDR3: CASSLSRQPQHF; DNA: TGTGCCAGCAGTTTATCTCGTCAGCCCCAGCATTTT
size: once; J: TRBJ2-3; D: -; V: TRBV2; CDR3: CASSEAQGRSNTQYF; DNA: TGTGCCAGCAGTGAAGCGCAAGGGAGATCCAATACGCAGTATTTT
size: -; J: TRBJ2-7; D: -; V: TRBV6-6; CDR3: CASRQQATYEQYF; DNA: TGTGCCAGCAGACAGCAGGCTACCTACGAGCAGTACTTC
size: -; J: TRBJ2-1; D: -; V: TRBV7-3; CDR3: CASSPGTNEQFF; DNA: TGTGCCAGCAGCCCCGGGACCAATGAGCAGTTCTTC
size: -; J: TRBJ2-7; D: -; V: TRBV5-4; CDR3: CASSHKGTSGEQYF; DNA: TGTGCCAGCAGCCATAAAGGGACGTCCGGAGAGCAGTACTTC
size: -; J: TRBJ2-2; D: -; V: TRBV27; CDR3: CASSRAGARTGELFF; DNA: TGTGCCAGCAGTAGAGCTGGGGCCCGCACCGGGGAGCTGTTTTTT
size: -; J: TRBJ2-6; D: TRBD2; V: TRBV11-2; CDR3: CASSLDRGAGEAVLTF; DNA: TGTGCCAGCAGCTTAGATCGAGGAGCGGGAGAGGCCGTCCTGACTTTC
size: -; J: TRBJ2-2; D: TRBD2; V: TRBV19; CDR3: CASSPGLAGGPDTGELFF; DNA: TGTGCCAGTAGTCCCGGACTAGCGGGAGGGCCTGACACCGGGGAGCTGTTTTTT
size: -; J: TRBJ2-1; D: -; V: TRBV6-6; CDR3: CASSYRGDEQFF; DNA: TGTGCCAGCAGTTACAGAGGGGATGAGCAGTTCTTC
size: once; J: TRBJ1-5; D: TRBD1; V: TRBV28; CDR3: CASIARGQSNQPQHF; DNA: TGTGCCAGCATTGCGAGGGGACAGTCCAATCAGCCCCAGCATTTT
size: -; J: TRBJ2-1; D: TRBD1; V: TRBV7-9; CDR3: CASSSTGGENEQFF; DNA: TGTGCCAGCAGCTCGACAGGGGGCGAGAATGAGCAGTTCTTC
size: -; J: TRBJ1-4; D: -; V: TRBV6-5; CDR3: CASSRTTNEKLFF; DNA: TGTGCCAGCAGCCGTACGACTAATGAAAAACTGTTTTTT
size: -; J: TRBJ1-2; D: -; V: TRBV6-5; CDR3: CASSYDNRPLYGYTF; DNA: TGTGCCAGCAGTTACGATAACAGGCCCCTCTATGGCTACACCTTC
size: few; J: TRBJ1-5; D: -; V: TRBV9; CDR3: CASSPFSGPNQPQHF; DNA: TGTGCCAGCAGCCCATTCTCCGGGCCCAATCAGCCCCAGCATTTT
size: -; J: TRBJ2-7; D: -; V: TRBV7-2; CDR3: CASSHPTRAGSYEQYF; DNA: TGTGCCAGCAGCCACCCAACACGAGCTGGCTCCTACGAGCAGTACTTC
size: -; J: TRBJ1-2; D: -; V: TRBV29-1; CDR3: CSVEGADTLHYGYTF; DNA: TGCAGCGTTGAAGGGGCCGACACGCTCCACTATGGCTACACCTTC
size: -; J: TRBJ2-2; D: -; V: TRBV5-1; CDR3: CASSRLLDFNTGELFF; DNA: TGCGCCAGCAGCCGTCTTTTGGACTTCAACACCGGGGAGCTGTTTTTT
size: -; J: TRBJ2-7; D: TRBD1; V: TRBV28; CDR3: CASSSPGTAYEQYF; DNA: TGTGCCAGCAGTTCGCCCGGGACAGCCTACGAGCAGTACTTC
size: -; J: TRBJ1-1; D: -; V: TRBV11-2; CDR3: CASGGSTNTEAFF; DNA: TGTGCCAGCGGGGGCAGCACGAACACTGAAGCTTTCTTT
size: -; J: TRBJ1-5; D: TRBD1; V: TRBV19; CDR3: CASSKPGQNNQPQHF; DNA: TGTGCCAGTAGTAAACCGGGACAGAATAATCAGCCCCAGCATTTT
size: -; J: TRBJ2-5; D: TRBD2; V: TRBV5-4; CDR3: CASSLDLIAGGKETQYF; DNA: TGTGCCAGCAGCTTGGATTTGATAGCGGGAGGGAAAGAGACCCAGTACTTC
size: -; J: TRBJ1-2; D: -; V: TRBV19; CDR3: CASSMPWAANYGYTF; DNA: TGTGCCAGTAGTATGCCTTGGGCAGCTAACTATGGCTACACCTTC
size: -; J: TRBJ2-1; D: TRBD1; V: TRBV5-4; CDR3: CASSRTGEQFF; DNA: TGTGCCAGCAGCAGGACAGGTGAGCAGTTCTTC
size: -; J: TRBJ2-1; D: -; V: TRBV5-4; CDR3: CASSLKRDEQFF; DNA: TGTGCCAGCAGCTTAAAGAGGGATGAGCAGTTCTTC
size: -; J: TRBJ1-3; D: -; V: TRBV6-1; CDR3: CASSGIGNTIYF; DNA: TGTGCCAGCAGTGGTATCGGAAACACCATATATTTT
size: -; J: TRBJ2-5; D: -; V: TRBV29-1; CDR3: CSAALGQETQYF; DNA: TGCAGCGCCGCCCTGGGGCAAGAGACCCAGTACTTC
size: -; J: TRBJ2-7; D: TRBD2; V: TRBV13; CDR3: CASSARREGSYEQYF; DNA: TGTGCCAGCAGCGCTAGGAGGGAGGGCTCCTACGAGCAGTACTTC
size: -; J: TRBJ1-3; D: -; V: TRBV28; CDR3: CATTLRNTIYF; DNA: TGTGCCACCACGTTGCGAAACACCATATATTTT
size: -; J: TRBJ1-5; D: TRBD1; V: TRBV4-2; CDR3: CASSQDGTGLNQPQHF; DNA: TGTGCCAGCAGCCAAGATGGGACAGGTCTTAATCAGCCCCAGCATTTT
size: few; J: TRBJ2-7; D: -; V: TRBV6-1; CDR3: CASRDPGLGNYEQYF; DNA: TGTGCCAGCAGGGACCCTGGGCTGGGAAACTACGAGCAGTACTTC